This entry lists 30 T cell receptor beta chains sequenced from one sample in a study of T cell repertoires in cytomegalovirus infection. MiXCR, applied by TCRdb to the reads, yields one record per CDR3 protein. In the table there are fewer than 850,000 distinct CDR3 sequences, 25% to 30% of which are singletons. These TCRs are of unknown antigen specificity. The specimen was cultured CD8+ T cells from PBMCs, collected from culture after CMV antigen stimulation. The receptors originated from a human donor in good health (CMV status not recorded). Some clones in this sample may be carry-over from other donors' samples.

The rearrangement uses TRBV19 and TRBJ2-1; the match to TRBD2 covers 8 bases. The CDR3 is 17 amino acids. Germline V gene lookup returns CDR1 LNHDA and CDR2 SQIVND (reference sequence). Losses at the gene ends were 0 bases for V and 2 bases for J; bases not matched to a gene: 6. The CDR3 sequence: CASSIDHGSGAYNEQFF. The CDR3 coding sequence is TGTGCCAGTAGTATAGATCATGGTAGCGGGGCCTACAATGAGCAGTTCTTC.

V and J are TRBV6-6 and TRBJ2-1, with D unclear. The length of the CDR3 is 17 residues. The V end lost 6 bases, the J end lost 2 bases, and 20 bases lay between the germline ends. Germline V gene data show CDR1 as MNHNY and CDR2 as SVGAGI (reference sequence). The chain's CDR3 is CASRGSTKVQTYNEQFF. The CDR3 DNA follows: TGTGCCAGCAGGGGGTCGACGAAGGTGCAGACCTACAATGAGCAGTTCTTC.

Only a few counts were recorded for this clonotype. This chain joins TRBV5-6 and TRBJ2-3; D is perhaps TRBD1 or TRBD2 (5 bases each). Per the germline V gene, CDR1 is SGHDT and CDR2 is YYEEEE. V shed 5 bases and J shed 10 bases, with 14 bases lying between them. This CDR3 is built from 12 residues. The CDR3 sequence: CASRLGTGAQYF. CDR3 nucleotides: TGTGCCAGCAGGTTAGGGACCGGGGCGCAGTATTTT.

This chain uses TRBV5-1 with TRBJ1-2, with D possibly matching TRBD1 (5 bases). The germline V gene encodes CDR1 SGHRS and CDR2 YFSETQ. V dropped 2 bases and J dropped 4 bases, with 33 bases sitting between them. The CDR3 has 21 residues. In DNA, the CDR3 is TGCGCCAGCAGCTTATTCCTAACAACGACCGAGGGAACTGGGGGTATCTATGGCTACACCTTC. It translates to CASSLFLTTTEGTGGIYGYTF.

For the CDR3, the DNA is TGTGCCAGCAGATTACTATCCCTGCTAGCGGGGGGATACAATGAGCAGTTCTTC. Protein: CASRLLSLLAGGYNEQFF. The chain links TRBV5-6 to TRBJ2-1, with 11 nucleotides matching TRBD2. Germline V gene sequence: CDR1 SGHDT, CDR2 YYEEEE. Unmatched junction bases numbered 14, after V lost 5 bases and J lost 4 bases. CDR3 length: 18 residues.

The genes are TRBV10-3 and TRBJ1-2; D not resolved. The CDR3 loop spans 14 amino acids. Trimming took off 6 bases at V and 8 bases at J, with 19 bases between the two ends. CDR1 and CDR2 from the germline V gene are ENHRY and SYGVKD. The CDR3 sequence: CAIRVSDRGRGYTF. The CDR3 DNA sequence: TGTGCCATCAGAGTCTCGGACCGTGGACGGGGCTACACCTTC.

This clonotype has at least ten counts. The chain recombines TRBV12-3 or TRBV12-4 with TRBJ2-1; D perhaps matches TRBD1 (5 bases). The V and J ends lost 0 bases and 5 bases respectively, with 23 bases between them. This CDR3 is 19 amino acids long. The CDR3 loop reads CASSLAIDPTEGHHNEQFF. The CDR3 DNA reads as TGTGCCAGCAGTTTAGCGATTGATCCTACGGAAGGACATCACAATGAGCAGTTCTTC.

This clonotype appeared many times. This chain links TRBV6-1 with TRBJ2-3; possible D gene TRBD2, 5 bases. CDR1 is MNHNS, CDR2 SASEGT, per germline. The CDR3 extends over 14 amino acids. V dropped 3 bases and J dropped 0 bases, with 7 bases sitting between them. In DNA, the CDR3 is TGTGCCAGCAGTGATTCGGGGAGCACAGATACGCAGTATTTT. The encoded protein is CASSDSGSTDTQYF.

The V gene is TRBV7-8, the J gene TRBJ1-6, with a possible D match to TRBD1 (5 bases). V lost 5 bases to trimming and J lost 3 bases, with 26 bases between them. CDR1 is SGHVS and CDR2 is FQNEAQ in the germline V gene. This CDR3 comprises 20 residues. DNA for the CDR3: TGTGCCAGCAGCCGGGGGGGTGGGGTCGCGCCCAACTTCTATAATTCACCCCTCCACTTT. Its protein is CASSRGGGVAPNFYNSPLHF.

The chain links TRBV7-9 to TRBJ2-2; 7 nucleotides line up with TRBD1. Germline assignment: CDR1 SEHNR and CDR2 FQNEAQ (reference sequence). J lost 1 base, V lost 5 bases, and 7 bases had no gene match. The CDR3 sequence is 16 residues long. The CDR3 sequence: CASSPTGQENTGELFF. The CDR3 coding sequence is TGTGCCAGCAGCCCAACTGGACAGGAGAACACCGGGGAGCTGTTTTTT.

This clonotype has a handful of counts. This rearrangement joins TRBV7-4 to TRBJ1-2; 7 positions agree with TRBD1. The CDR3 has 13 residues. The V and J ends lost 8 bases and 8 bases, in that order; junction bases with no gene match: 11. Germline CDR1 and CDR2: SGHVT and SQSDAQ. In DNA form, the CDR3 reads TGTGCCAGCTTAGGGGGCAAACTTGAAGGCTACACCTTC. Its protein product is CASLGGKLEGYTF.

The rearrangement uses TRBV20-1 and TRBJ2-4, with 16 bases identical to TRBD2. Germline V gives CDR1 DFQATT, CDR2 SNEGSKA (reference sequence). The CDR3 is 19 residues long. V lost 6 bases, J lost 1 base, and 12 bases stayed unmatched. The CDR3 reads CSAEWGLAGGPFAKNIQYF. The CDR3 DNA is TGCAGTGCCGAATGGGGACTAGCGGGGGGGCCCTTTGCCAAAAACATTCAGTACTTC.

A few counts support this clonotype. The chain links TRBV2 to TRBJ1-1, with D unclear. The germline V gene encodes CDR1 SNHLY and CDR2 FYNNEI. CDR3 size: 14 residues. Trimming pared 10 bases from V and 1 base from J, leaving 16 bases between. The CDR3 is CAIKRNSPNTEAFF. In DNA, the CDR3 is TGTGCCATCAAGAGGAACAGCCCGAACACTGAAGCTTTCTTT.

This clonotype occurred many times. The CDR3 loop is CASSQDYGYTF. For the CDR3, the DNA is TGCGCCAGCAGCCAGGACTATGGCTACACCTTC. The chain uses TRBV4-1 and TRBJ1-2, with D hard to call. Trimming shortened V by 3 bases and J by 3 bases, and 2 bases separated the two germline ends. The CDR3 length is 11 residues. Germline CDR1 reads MGHRA; CDR2 reads YSYEKL.

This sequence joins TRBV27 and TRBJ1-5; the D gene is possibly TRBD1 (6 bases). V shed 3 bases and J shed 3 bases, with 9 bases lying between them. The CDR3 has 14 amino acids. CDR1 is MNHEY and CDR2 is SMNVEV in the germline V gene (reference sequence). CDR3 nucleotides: TGTGCCAGCAGTTTCGGACAGATCAATCAGCCCCAGCATTTT. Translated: CASSFGQINQPQHF.

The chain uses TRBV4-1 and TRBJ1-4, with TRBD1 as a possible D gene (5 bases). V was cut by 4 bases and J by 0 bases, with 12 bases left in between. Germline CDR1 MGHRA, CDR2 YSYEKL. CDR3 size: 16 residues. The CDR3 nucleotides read TGCGCCAGCAGCCTGGCAGGGTCCCCAACTAATGAAAAACTGTTTTTT. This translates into CASSLAGSPTNEKLFF.

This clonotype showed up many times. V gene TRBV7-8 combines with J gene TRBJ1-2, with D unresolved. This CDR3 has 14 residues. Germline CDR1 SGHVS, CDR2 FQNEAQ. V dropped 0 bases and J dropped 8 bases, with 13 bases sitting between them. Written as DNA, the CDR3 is TGTGCCAGCAGCTTAGCGGACGGAGCGAGGGGCTACACCTTC. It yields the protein CASSLADGARGYTF.

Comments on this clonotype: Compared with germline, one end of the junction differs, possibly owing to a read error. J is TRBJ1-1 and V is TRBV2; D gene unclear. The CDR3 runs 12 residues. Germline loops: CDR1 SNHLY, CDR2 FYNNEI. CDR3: CASSDVDTEALF. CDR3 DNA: TGTGCCAGCAGTGATGTCGACACTGAAGCTTTGTTT.

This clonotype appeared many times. CDR3 loop: CASSEAPGTSGEAFF. CDR3 nucleotides: TGTGCCAGCAGTGAAGCACCCGGGACTTCTGGCGAAGCTTTCTTT. The chain recombines TRBV6-1 with TRBJ1-1, with D perhaps matching TRBD1 (5 bases). The CDR3 covers 15 residues. V lost 0 bases, J lost 8 bases, and 16 bases lay in between. CDR1 and CDR2 (germline): MNHNS, SASEGT.

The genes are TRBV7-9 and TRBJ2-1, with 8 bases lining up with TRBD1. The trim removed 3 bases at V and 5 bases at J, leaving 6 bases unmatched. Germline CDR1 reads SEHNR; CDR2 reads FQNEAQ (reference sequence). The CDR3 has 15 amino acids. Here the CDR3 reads CASSFQHRGDNEQFF. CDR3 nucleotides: TGTGCCAGCAGCTTCCAACACAGGGGGGACAATGAGCAGTTCTTC.

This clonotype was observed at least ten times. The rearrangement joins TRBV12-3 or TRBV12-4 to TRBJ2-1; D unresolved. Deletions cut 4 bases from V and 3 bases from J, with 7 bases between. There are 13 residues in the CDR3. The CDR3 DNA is TGTGCCAGCAGTTCCCCGCGCTACAATGAGCAGTTCTTC. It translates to CASSSPRYNEQFF.

CDR3 loop: CASGSWEEGSEGGYTF. The CDR3 DNA is TGTGCCAGCGGCTCATGGGAGGAAGGGTCCGAGGGTGGCTACACCTTC. The J gene is TRBJ1-2, the V gene TRBV5-5, with D unresolved. The CDR3 contains 16 residues. Germline V gene sequence: CDR1 SGHKS, CDR2 YYEKEE (reference sequence). V gave up 7 bases and J gave up 7 bases, with 26 bases separating them.

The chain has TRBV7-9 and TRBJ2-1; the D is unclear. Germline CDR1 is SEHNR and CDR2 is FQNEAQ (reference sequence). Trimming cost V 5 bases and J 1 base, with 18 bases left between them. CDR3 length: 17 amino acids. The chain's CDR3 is CASSTRPLESSYNEQFF. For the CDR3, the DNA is TGTGCCAGCAGCACAAGACCCCTAGAAAGTTCCTACAATGAGCAGTTCTTC.

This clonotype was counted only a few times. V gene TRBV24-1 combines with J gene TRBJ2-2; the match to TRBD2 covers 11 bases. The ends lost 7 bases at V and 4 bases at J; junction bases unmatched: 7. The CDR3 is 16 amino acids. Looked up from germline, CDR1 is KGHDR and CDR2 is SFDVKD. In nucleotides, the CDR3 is TGTGCCACCAGGTGGACTAGCGGGCGACTCACCGGGGAGCTGTTTTTT. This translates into CATRWTSGRLTGELFF.

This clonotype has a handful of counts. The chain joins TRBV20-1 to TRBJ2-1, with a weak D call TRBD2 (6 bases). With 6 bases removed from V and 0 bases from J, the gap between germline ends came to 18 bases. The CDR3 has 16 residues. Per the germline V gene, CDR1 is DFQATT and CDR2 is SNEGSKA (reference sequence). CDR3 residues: CSAPYPAGSSYNEQFF. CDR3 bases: TGCAGTGCCCCGTATCCTGCGGGAAGCTCCTACAATGAGCAGTTCTTC.

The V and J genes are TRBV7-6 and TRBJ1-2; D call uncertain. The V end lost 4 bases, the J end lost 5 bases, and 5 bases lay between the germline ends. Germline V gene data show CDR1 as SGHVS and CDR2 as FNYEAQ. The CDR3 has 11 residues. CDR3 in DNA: TGTGCCAGCAGCTCCATTTATGGCTACACCTTC. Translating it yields CASSSIYGYTF.

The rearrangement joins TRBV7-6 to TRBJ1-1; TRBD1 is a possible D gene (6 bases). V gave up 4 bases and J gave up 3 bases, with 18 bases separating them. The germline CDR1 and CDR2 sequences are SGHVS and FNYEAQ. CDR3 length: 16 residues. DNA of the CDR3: TGTGCCAGCAGCTCGTTCTTACAAGGGGGGGACACTGAAGCTTTCTTT. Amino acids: CASSSFLQGGDTEAFF.

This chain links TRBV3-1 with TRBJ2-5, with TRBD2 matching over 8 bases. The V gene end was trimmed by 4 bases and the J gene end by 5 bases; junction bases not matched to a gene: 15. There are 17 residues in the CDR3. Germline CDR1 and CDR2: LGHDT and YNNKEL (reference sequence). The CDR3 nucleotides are TGTGCCAGCAGCCCCCTGGCGGGGGGCTCCCTTCTGGAGACCCAGTACTTC. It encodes CASSPLAGGSLLETQYF.

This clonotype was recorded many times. CDR3 sequence (DNA): TGTGCCAGCCCGGCGGGGTTGGCAGATACGCAGTATTTT. Translated: CASPAGLADTQYF. The chain links TRBV7-9 to TRBJ2-3; the D gene is possibly TRBD2 (6 bases). The CDR3 extends over 13 amino acids. Germline CDR1 and CDR2: SEHNR and FQNEAQ (reference sequence). Trimming cost V 8 bases and J 4 bases, with 13 bases left between them.

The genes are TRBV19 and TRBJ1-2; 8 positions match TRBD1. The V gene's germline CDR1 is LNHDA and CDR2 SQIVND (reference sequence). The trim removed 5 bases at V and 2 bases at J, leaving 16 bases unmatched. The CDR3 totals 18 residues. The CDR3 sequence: CASSGRDRTPRGNYGYTF. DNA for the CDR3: TGTGCCAGTAGTGGACGGGACAGGACACCAAGGGGGAACTATGGCTACACCTTC.